The 24 T cell receptor beta chains below come from one sample, sequenced in a study of T cell responses to AZD1222 COVID-19 vaccine. The table came from immunoSEQ multiplex PCR; TCRdb's copy has only in-frame clones and leaves some out. The profile shows approximately 110,000 clones, more than 75% of them singletons. Sequencing was performed on peripheral blood, taken 28 days after the second AZD1222 dose. The receptors originated from an adult who received the AZD1222 COVID-19 vaccine.

The chain has TRBV7-2 and TRBJ1-2, with D perhaps matching TRBD1 (5 bases). Germline V gives CDR1 SGHTA, CDR2 FQGNSA. V was trimmed by 0 bases and J by 9 bases, leaving 11 bases between them. The CDR3 sequence is 13 residues long. CDR3 in amino acids: CASSLARQPRYTF. The CDR3 nucleotides read TGTGCCAGCAGCTTAGCTCGACAGCCCCGCTACACCTTC.

The chain links TRBV2 to TRBJ1-1; D is ambiguous. V lost 5 bases, J lost 0 bases, and 7 bases lay in between. Germline V CDR1 and CDR2: SNHLY, FYNNEI. This CDR3 spans 13 amino acids. Here the CDR3 DNA reads TGTGCCAGCAGTCGTAAGTTGAACACTGAAGCTTTCTTT. It encodes CASSRKLNTEAFF.

This chain uses TRBV9 with TRBJ2-4; possibly TRBD1 or TRBD2 for D (5 bases each). CDR1 and CDR2 from the germline V gene are SGDLS and YYNGEE. Trimming cost V 3 bases and J 0 bases, with 13 bases left between them. There are 16 residues in the CDR3. The CDR3 bases are TGTGCCAGCAGCGAGGACCCAGGGAGAGCCAAAAACATTCAGTACTTC. Its protein product is CASSEDPGRAKNIQYF.

This rearrangement joins TRBV11-2 to TRBJ2-3, with a possible D match to TRBD2 (5 bases). CDR1 SGHAT and CDR2 FQNNGV come from the germline V gene. There are 17 residues in the CDR3. Trimming removed 3 bases at V and 4 bases at J, with 20 bases between. The chain's CDR3 is CASSLVYPSPEADTQYF. As DNA, the CDR3 is TGTGCCAGCAGCTTGGTTTATCCTAGCCCTGAGGCAGATACGCAGTATTTT.

CDR3: CASSLARAGPSSGNTIYF. The CDR3 DNA follows: TGTGCCAGCAGCTTAGCTCGTGCCGGGCCTAGCTCTGGAAACACCATATATTTT. The V and J genes are TRBV7-2 and TRBJ1-3, with D unclear. V was trimmed by 0 bases and J by 0 bases, leaving 15 bases between them. Germline V CDR1 and CDR2: SGHTA, FQGNSA. The CDR3 has 18 residues.

J is TRBJ2-7 and V is TRBV9, with TRBD1 identical over 7 bases. Germline values: CDR1 SGDLS, CDR2 YYNGEE. The CDR3 contains 16 residues. With V trimmed by 0 bases and J by 2 bases, 8 bases remained unmatched. CDR3 amino acids: CASSVVPQGTTYEQYF. CDR3 DNA: TGTGCCAGCAGCGTAGTTCCACAGGGGACAACCTACGAGCAGTACTTC. Combining the CDR3 with reference TRBV9 and TRBJ2-7 gives the whole variable domain DSGVTQTPKHLITATGQRVTLRCSPRSGDLSVYWYQQSLDQGLQFLIQYYNGEERAKGNILERFSAQQFPDLHSELNLSSLELGDSALYFCASSVVPQGTTYEQYFGPGTRLTVT.

A word on this clone: A junction end diverges from the germline sequence, so it may reflect a read error. The V gene is TRBV9, the J gene TRBJ1-2; D possibly corresponds to TRBD1 (5 bases). The CDR3 runs to 13 residues. Germline V gene sequence: CDR1 SGDLS, CDR2 YYNGEE. In nucleotides, the CDR3 is TGTGCCAGCAGCCCCGGGCAGGGTGAAATCTTAGCCTTC. Protein: CASSPGQGEILAF.

The chain uses TRBV10-3 and TRBJ1-6; the D is unclear. In germline, CDR1 is ENHRY, CDR2 SYGVKD. Trimming removed 9 bases at V and 0 bases at J, with 9 bases between. This CDR3 comprises 14 residues. The CDR3 spells CAITPDSYNSPLHF. For the CDR3, the DNA is TGTGCCATAACACCGGACTCCTATAATTCACCCCTCCACTTT.

This clone appeared a few times. The V and J genes are TRBV6-5 and TRBJ2-5; no reliable D call. This CDR3 is built from 11 residues. V lost 5 bases and J 4 bases, leaving 5 bases between the germline ends. Germline V gene sequence: CDR1 MNHEY, CDR2 SVGAGI. The CDR3 is CASSPGETQYF. In nucleotides, the CDR3 is TGTGCCAGCAGTCCCGGAGAGACCCAGTACTTC.

The J gene is TRBJ2-7, the V gene TRBV27, with a tentative D call TRBD2 (6 bases). V dropped 6 bases and J dropped 2 bases, with 11 bases sitting between them. Germline lookup yields CDR1 MNHEY and CDR2 SMNVEV (reference sequence). The CDR3 has 13 residues. CDR3 coding DNA: TGTGCCAGCAGCCGTGGCGGGGCCTACGAGCAGTACTTC. The encoded protein is CASSRGGAYEQYF.

This sequence joins TRBV4-1 and TRBJ1-2; weak D call: TRBD1 (5 bases). The CDR3 contains 14 residues. In germline, CDR1 is MGHRA, CDR2 YSYEKL. Trimming removed 1 base at V and 7 bases at J, with 13 bases between. The CDR3: CASSQGPVGGGYTF. CDR3 DNA: TGCGCCAGCAGCCAAGGTCCCGTGGGGGGTGGCTACACCTTC.

This clone was seen only once. The rearrangement links TRBV7-8 to TRBJ1-2; TRBD1 aligns across 7 bases. Trimming cost V 4 bases and J 8 bases; bases outside gene matches: 16. Germline CDR1 is SGHVS and CDR2 is FQNEAQ. This CDR3 spans 16 amino acids. Here the CDR3 reads CASSSLQGRGLEGYTF. The CDR3 nucleotides read TGTGCCAGCAGCTCTTTACAGGGAAGGGGGCTGGAGGGCTACACCTTC.

The chain has TRBV4-2 and TRBJ1-1; D not certain. Trimming took 1 base from V and 1 from J, leaving 1 base between them. CDR1 is LGHNA, CDR2 YNFKEQ, per germline. CDR3 length: 12 amino acids. CDR3 sequence reads: CASSQGNTEAFF. The CDR3 DNA follows: TGTGCCAGCAGCCAAGGGAACACTGAAGCTTTCTTT.

The chain uses TRBV9 and TRBJ1-1; 7 bases are shared with TRBD1. CDR1 SGDLS and CDR2 YYNGEE come from the germline V gene. The CDR3 length is 15 residues. V lost 0 bases and J lost 1; bases outside the gene matches: 3. The CDR3 is CASSVEDRPNTEAFF. The CDR3 DNA reads TGTGCCAGCAGCGTAGAGGACAGGCCGAACACTGAAGCTTTCTTT.

The chain carries TRBV5-6 and TRBJ1-2, with D possibly matching TRBD1 (6 bases). Germline V lookup: CDR1 SGHDT, CDR2 YYEEEE. With 4 bases removed from V and 2 bases from J, the gap between germline ends came to 9 bases. This CDR3 has 13 amino acids. This chain's CDR3 is CASSPDRNYGYTF. As DNA, the CDR3 is TGTGCCAGCAGCCCCGACAGGAACTATGGCTACACCTTC. The variable domain in full, with the rest retrieved from reference TRBV5-6 and TRBJ1-2, is DAGVTQSPTHLIKTRGQQVTLRCSPKSGHDTVSWYQQALGQGPQFIFQYYEEEERQRGNFPDRFSGHQFPNYSSELNVNALLLGDSALYLCASSPDRNYGYTFGSGTRLTVV.

The genes are TRBV19 and TRBJ2-2; tentative D call: TRBD1 (5 bases). Trimming shortened V by 7 bases and J by 5 bases, and 17 bases separated the two germline ends. The CDR3 covers 15 residues. CDR1 and CDR2 (germline): LNHDA, SQIVND (reference sequence). CDR3 protein: CASNRRQGLTGELFF. The CDR3 DNA follows: TGTGCCAGTAACCGACGTCAGGGTTTAACCGGGGAGCTGTTTTTT.

The chain combines TRBV15 with TRBJ1-5; maybe TRBD1 (5 bases). Deletions cut 3 bases from V and 4 bases from J, with 10 bases between. The CDR3 totals 14 residues. The germline CDR1 and CDR2 sequences are LNHNV and YYDKDF (reference sequence). CDR3 region: CATSRGRGNQPQHF. The CDR3 DNA sequence: TGTGCCACCAGCAGGGGACGGGGAAATCAGCCCCAGCATTTT.

In its sample, this clone was seen once. The chain uses TRBV5-6 and TRBJ2-7; D is possibly TRBD1 or TRBD2 (5 bases each). Between the trimmed V and J ends, which lost 0 bases and 0 bases, there was a span of 7 bases. Germline V CDR1 and CDR2: SGHDT, YYEEEE. CDR3 size: 14 residues. The CDR3 nucleotides are TGTGCCAGCAGCTTGGGGGGGAGCTCCTACGAGCAGTACTTC. Translation gives CASSLGGSSYEQYF.

The chain links TRBV7-2 to TRBJ1-6; D gene uncertain. The CDR3 contains 14 residues. From germline, CDR1 is SGHTA and CDR2 FQGNSA. Trimming took off 5 bases at V and 6 bases at J, with 11 bases between the two ends. The CDR3 spells CASSPWVFNSPLHF. CDR3 bases: TGTGCCAGCAGCCCGTGGGTTTTTAATTCACCCCTCCACTTT.

The gene calls are TRBV5-1 and TRBJ2-3, with no clear D. CDR1 SGHRS and CDR2 YFSETQ come from the germline V gene. With 2 bases removed from V and 0 bases from J, the gap between germline ends came to 10 bases. The CDR3 contains 15 residues. The CDR3 region has the DNA TGCGCCAGCAGCTTTGGGCAGACTAGCACAGATACGCAGTATTTT. It is translated as CASSFGQTSTDTQYF.

The V call is TRBV4-2, the J call TRBJ2-2, with no clear D. Germline-derived CDR1 and CDR2 are LGHNA and YNFKEQ. Trimming removed 5 bases from V and 7 bases from J, with 20 bases in between. This CDR3 region has 16 residues. DNA for the CDR3: TGTGCCAGCAGCGCTAAATATCCCCGCGCGAGCGGGGAGCTGTTTTTT. This sequence encodes CASSAKYPRASGELFF.

The chain has TRBV18 and TRBJ2-5; no clear D gene. Trimming cost V 1 base and J 2 bases, with 8 bases left between them. Per germline, CDR1 KGHSH and CDR2 LQKENI. The CDR3 has 14 residues. This CDR3 reads CASSPLPGQETQYF. CDR3 coding DNA: TGTGCCAGCTCACCACTACCAGGACAAGAGACCCAGTACTTC.

The chain is built from TRBV7-9 and TRBJ1-4; tentatively, D is TRBD1 (6 bases). Trimming cost V 5 bases and J 5 bases, with 18 bases left between them. CDR3 length equals 16 residues. Germline loops: CDR1 SEHNR, CDR2 FQNEAQ (reference sequence). Here the CDR3 reads CASSILDRTSNEKLFF. The CDR3 nucleotides are TGTGCCAGCAGCATACTTGACAGGACCTCAAATGAAAAACTGTTTTTT.

The chain uses TRBV6-6 and TRBJ2-1, with a possible D match to TRBD2 (6 bases). This CDR3 contains 16 residues. Germline CDR1 reads MNHNY; CDR2 reads SVGAGI (reference sequence). Trimming took off 3 bases at V and 0 bases at J, with 12 bases between the two ends. CDR3 DNA: TGTGCCAGCAGTTATGGTGGGGGGAGCTCCTACAATGAGCAGTTCTTC. Translating gives CASSYGGGSSYNEQFF.